Included here is one T cell receptor beta chain sequence, with context. In terms of age and location, participants ranged from about 18 to 95 years and lived in about 25 US areas. Researchers sorted participants into cohorts using their self-reported clinical history. Donors of Cohort 3 who recovered were those that had two negative PCRs, clearance, or symptom resolution. Germline lookup yields CDR1 SEHNR and CDR2 FQNEAQ (reference sequence). This CDR3 has 12 amino acids. Trimming cost V 4 bases and J 10 bases, with 13 bases left between them. These data come from a study of blood T cell repertoires in COVID-19. Overall study context: The United States, Italy and Spain provided the acute and convalescent COVID-19 samples.

Assay used: immunoSEQ multiplex PCR; TCRdb lists only in-frame clones, some missing. The sample holds hundreds of thousands of clones; roughly 88% are singletons and the top ten take under 2.5%. The TCR comes from a man aged 25 to 40 who had recovered from COVID-19. The chain couples TRBV7-9 to TRBJ2-5; no definite D call. The sequencing sample was made of PBMCs or T cells enriched from blood (not recorded which). The CDR3 coding sequence is TGTGCCAGCAGCTCCTTTTCCTCGGTCCAGTACTTC. The encoded protein is CASSSFSSVQYF. The complete variable domain, with remaining parts taken from reference TRBV7-9 and TRBJ2-5, reads DTGVSQNPRHKITKRGQNVTFRCDPISEHNRLYWYRQTLGQGPEFLTYFQNEAQLEKSRLLSDRFSAERPKGSFSTLEIQRTEQGDSAMYLCASSSFSSVQYFGPGTRLLVL.